This TCR beta chain was sequenced in a study of blood T cell repertoires in COVID-19. The wider study: Specimens from acute and convalescent COVID-19 originated in the United States, Italy and Spain. T cells, B-cell-depleted T cells, or PBMCs supplied cDNA or gDNA.

This clone was seen repeatedly, ten times or more. The sample contains more than one DNA sequence encoding this CDR3. The CDR3 contains 14 residues. CDR1 is MNHEY and CDR2 is SMNVEV in the germline V gene (reference sequence). With 4 bases removed from V and 3 bases from J, the gap between germline ends came to 9 bases. Original methodology: Amplification of reference gene primers provided the estimated nucleated cell counts. Only in-frame clones appear in the TCRdb table, and some are missing; sequencing was by immunoSEQ multiplex PCR. D and trimming were read from the DNA, whereas the V and J calls and clone size are those reported in that table. Among fewer than 70,000 clones listed, roughly 79% were seen once.

The sequenced sample consisted of peripheral blood. This receptor was obtained from a human donor in a cohort sampled during active COVID-19. This rearrangement joins TRBV27 to TRBJ1-4; D might be TRBD1 (6 bases). The CDR3 reads CASSSRGPNEKLFF. The DNA for the CDR3 is TGTGCCAGCAGTTCCAGGGGCCCTAATGAAAAACTGTTTTTT.